This T cell receptor beta chain comes out of a study of T cells after yellow fever vaccination. In its sample, this clonotype was seen a few times. V lost 6 bases and J lost 10, with 13 bases in between. CDR3 size: 12 residues. Germline lookup yields CDR1 MNHEY and CDR2 SMNVEV (reference sequence). TCRdb passed the 5' RACE reads through MiXCR, listing each CDR3 protein once. The top ten clones hold roughly 19% of a sample with hundreds of thousands of distinct CDR3 sequences, around 20% of them seen once. The sequenced sample was PBMCs, obtained before the yellow fever booster vaccination. The receptor was derived from a man aged 18 to 35 who received the YFV17D yellow fever vaccine. The chain recombines TRBV27 with TRBJ2-1; D could derive from TRBD1 or TRBD2 (5 bases each). The CDR3 sequence is CASRGDAREQFF. The CDR3 DNA is TGTGCCAGCAGGGGGGACGCGAGGGAGCAGTTCTTC.